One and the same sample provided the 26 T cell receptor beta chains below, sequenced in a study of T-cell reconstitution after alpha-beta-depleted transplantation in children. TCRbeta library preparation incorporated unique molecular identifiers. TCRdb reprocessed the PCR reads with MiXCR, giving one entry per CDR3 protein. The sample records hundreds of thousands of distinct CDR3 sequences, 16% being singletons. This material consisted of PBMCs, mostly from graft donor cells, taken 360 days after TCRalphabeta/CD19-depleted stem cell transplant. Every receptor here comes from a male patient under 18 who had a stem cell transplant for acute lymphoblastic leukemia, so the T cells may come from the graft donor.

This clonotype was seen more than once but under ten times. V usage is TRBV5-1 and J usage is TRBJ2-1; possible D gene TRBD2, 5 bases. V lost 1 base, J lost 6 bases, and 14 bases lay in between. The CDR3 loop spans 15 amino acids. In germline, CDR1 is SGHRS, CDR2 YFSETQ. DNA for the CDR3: TGCGCCAGCAGCTTGTTAGGGCCGGGGAGCAATGAGCAGTTCTTC. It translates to CASSLLGPGSNEQFF.

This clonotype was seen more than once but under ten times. CDR3 residues: CASSLETGTNEQFF. The CDR3 DNA follows: TGCGCCAGCAGCTTGGAAACGGGAACCAATGAGCAGTTCTTC. The V and J genes are TRBV5-1 and TRBJ2-1, with a weak D call TRBD2 (5 bases). This CDR3 contains 14 residues. Trimming stripped 0 bases from V and 6 bases from J, with 10 bases between. Germline CDR1 and CDR2: SGHRS and YFSETQ.

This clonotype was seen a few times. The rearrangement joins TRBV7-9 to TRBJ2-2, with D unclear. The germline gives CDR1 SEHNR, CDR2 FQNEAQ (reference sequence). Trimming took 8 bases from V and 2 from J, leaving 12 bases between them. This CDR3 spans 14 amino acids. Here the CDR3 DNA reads TGTGCCAGCGGAACGGACCTTAACACCGGGGAGCTGTTTTTT. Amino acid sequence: CASGTDLNTGELFF.

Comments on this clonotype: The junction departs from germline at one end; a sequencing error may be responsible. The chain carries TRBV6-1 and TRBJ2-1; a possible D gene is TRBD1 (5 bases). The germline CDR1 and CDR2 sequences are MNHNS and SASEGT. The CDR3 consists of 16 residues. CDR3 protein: CASTKPRTISSNEQFF. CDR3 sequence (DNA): TGTGCCAGCACCAAACCCCGGACAATCTCCTCCAATGAGCAGTTCTTC.

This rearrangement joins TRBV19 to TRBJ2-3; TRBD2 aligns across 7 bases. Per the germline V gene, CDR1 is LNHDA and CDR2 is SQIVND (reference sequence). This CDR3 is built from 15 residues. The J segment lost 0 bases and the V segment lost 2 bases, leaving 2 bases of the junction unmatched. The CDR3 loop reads CASSIWRGSTDTQYF. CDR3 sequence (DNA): TGTGCCAGTAGTATATGGCGGGGGAGCACAGATACGCAGTATTTT.

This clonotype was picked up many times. The CDR3, as DNA: TGCAGTGCCAATAAAGACGGGAGGCCATACAATGAGCAGTTCTTC. This translates into CSANKDGRPYNEQFF. The rearrangement joins TRBV20-1 to TRBJ2-1; 7 bases agree with TRBD2. CDR3 length equals 15 residues. CDR1 and CDR2 from the germline V gene are DFQATT and SNEGSKA (reference sequence). J gave up 4 bases and V 6 bases, and 12 bases lay outside the gene matches.

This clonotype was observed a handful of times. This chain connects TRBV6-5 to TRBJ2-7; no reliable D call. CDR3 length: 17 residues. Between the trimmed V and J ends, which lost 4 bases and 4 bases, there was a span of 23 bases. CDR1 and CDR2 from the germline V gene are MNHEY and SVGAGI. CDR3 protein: CASSSVLGGRQPYEQYF. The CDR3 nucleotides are TGTGCCAGCAGTTCGGTATTGGGCGGCCGCCAGCCTTACGAGCAGTACTTC.

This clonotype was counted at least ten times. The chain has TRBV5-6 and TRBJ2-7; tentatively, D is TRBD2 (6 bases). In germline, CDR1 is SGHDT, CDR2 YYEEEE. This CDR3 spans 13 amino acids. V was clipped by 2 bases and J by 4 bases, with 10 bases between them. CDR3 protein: CASSFGLMYEQYF. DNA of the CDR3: TGTGCCAGCAGCTTCGGACTAATGTACGAGCAGTACTTC. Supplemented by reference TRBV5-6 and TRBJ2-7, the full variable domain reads DAGVTQSPTHLIKTRGQQVTLRCSPKSGHDTVSWYQQALGQGPQFIFQYYEEEERQRGNFPDRFSGHQFPNYSSELNVNALLLGDSALYLCASSFGLMYEQYFGPGTRLTVT.

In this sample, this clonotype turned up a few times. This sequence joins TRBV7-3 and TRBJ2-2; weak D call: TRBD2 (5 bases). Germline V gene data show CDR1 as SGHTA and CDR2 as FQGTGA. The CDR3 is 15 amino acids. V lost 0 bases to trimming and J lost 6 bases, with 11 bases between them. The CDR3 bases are TGTGCCAGCAGCTTAACTAGCGTGGCGGCCGGGGAGCTGTTTTTT. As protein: CASSLTSVAAGELFF.

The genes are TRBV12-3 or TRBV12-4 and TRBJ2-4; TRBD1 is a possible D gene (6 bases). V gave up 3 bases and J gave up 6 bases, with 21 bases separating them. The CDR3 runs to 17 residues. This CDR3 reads CASSFPMAGAQSNIQYF. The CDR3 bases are TGTGCCAGCAGTTTCCCCATGGCAGGGGCCCAGTCAAACATTCAGTACTTC.

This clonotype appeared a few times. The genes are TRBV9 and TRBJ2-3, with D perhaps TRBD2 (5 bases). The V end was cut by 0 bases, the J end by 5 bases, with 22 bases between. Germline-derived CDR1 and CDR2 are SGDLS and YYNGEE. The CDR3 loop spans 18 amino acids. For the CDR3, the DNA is TGTGCCAGCAGCGTAGAGGGCCAGGCGGCGGGTTGGGTAGATACGCAGTATTTT. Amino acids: CASSVEGQAAGWVDTQYF.

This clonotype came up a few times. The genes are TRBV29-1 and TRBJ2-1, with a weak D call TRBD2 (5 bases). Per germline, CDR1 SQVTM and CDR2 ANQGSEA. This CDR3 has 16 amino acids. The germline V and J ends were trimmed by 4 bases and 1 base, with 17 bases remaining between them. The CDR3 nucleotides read TGCAGCGTTGGAGGCGGACCCGGGGTATCCTACAATGAGCAGTTCTTC. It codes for CSVGGGPGVSYNEQFF.

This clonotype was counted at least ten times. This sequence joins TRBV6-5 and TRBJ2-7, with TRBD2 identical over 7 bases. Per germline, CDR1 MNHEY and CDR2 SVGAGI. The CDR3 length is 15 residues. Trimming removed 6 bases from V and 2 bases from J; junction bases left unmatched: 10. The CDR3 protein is CASRNPASGTYEQYF. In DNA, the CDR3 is TGTGCCAGCAGAAATCCAGCTAGCGGCACCTACGAGCAGTACTTC.

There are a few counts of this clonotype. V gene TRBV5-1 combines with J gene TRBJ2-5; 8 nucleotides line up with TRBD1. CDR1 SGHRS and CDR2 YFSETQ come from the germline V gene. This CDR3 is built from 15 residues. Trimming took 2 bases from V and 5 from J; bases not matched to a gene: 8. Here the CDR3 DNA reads TGCGCCAGCAGCTTAGGGCAGGGGGCCTGGGAGACCCAGTACTTC. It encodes CASSLGQGAWETQYF.

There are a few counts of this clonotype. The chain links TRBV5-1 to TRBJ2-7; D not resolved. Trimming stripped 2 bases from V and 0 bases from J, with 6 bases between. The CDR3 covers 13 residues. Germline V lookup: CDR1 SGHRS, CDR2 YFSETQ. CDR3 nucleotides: TGCGCCAGCAGCTTCCATGGCTCCTACGAGCAGTACTTC. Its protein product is CASSFHGSYEQYF.

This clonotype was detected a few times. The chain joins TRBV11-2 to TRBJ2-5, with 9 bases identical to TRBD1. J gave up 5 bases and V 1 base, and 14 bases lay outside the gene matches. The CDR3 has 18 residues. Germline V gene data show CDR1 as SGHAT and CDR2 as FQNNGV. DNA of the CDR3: TGTGCCAGCAGCTTAGGCCCAGATTTTGGACAGGGGTGGGAGACCCAGTACTTC. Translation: CASSLGPDFGQGWETQYF.

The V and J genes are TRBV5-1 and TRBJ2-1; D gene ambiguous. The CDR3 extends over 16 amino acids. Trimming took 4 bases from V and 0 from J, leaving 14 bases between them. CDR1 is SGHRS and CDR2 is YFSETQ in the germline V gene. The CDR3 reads CASSQTGVSSYNEQFF. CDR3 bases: TGCGCCAGCAGCCAGACTGGAGTAAGCTCCTACAATGAGCAGTTCTTC.

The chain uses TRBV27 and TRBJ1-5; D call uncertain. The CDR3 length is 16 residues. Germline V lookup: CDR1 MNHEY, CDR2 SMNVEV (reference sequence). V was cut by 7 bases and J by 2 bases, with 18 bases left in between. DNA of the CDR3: TGTGCCAGCAAACCCCTCGATGACGGGGGCAATCAGCCCCAGCATTTT. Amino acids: CASKPLDDGGNQPQHF.

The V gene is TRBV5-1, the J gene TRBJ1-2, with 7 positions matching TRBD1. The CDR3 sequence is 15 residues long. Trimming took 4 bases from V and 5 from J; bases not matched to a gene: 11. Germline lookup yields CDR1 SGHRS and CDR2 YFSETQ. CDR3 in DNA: TGCGCCAGCAGCGTCACTCCTGGACAGGTTTATGGCTACACCTTC. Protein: CASSVTPGQVYGYTF.

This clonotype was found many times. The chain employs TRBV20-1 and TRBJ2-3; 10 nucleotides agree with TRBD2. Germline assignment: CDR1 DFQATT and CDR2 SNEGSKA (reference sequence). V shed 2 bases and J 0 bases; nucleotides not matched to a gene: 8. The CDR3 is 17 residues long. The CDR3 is CSARTAGGPGSTDTQYF. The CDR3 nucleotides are TGCAGTGCTAGAACAGCGGGAGGGCCCGGGAGCACAGATACGCAGTATTTT.

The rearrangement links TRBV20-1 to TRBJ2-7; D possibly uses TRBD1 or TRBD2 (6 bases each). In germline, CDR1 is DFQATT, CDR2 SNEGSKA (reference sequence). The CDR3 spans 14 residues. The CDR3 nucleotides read TGCTGTCCCTGGAGGGGCAGGGGACCCCCAGGGCAGTACTTC. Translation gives CCPWRGRGPPGQYF.

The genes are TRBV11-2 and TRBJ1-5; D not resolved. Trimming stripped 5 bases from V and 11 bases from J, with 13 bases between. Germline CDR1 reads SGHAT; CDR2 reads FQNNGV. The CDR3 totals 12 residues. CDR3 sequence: CASSATGMAQHF. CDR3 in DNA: TGTGCCAGCAGCGCAACGGGAATGGCCCAGCATTTT.

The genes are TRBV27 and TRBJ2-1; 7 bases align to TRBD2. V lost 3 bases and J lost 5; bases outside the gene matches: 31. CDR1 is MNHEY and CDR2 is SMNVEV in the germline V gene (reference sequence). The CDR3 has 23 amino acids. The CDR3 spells CASSFPAGLYPRPVPSQNNEQFF. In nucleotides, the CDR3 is TGTGCCAGCAGTTTCCCAGCGGGACTTTACCCCCGACCTGTTCCATCCCAAAACAATGAGCAGTTCTTC.

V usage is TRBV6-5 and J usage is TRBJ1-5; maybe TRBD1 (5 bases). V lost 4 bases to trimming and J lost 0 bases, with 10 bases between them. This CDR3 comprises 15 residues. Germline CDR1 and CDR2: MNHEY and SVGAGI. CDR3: CASSSNRYSNQPQHF. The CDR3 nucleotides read TGTGCCAGCAGTTCCAACAGGTATAGCAATCAGCCCCAGCATTTT.

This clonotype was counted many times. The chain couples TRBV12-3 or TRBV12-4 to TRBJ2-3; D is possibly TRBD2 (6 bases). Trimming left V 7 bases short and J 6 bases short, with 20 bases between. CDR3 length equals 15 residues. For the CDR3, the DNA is TGTGCCAGCACCTGGGCTTCGGGAGTATCTGATACGCAGTATTTT. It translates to CASTWASGVSDTQYF.

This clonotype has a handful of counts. The CDR3 DNA reads TGTGCCAGCAGCCCGGGACTAGCGCGCTCCGAGCAGTACTTC. Its protein is CASSPGLARSEQYF. The chain joins TRBV4-2 to TRBJ2-7, with TRBD2 matching 10 bases. Germline CDR1 LGHNA, CDR2 YNFKEQ. J lost 6 bases, V lost 4 bases, and 6 bases had no gene match. The CDR3 has 14 residues.